The entry that follows covers one TCR beta chain sequence. This sample is drawn from a study of T cells in Graves' hyperthyroidism and ophthalmopathy. Germline assignment: CDR1 SQVTM and CDR2 ANQGSEA. Trimming shortened V by 6 bases and J by 4 bases, and 13 bases separated the two germline ends. The CDR3 covers 13 residues. Amplified TCR beta CDR3 regions derived from RNA transcripts. A first-round RT-PCR of the TCR CDR3 used the HTBI primer set. TCRdb re-derived calls from the multiplex PCR reads in MiXCR, one entry per CDR3 protein. In the table there are about 640,000 distinct CDR3 sequences, about 20% of which are singletons.

Sequencing was performed on blood. This sequence originates from a man aged 25 to 40 with Graves' ophthalmopathy. This chain connects TRBV29-1 to TRBJ1-5; a weak D match, TRBD1 (5 bases). This CDR3 is CSVGGTVNQPQHF. CDR3 nucleotides: TGCAGCGTAGGCGGGACGGTGAATCAGCCCCAGCATTTT. Drawing the rest from reference TRBV29-1 and TRBJ1-5, the complete variable domain is SAVISQKPSRDICQRGTSLTIQCQVDSQVTMMFWYRQQPGQSLTLIATANQGSEATYESGFVIDKFPISRPNLTFSTLTVSNMSPEDSSIYLCSVGGTVNQPQHFGDGTRLSIL.